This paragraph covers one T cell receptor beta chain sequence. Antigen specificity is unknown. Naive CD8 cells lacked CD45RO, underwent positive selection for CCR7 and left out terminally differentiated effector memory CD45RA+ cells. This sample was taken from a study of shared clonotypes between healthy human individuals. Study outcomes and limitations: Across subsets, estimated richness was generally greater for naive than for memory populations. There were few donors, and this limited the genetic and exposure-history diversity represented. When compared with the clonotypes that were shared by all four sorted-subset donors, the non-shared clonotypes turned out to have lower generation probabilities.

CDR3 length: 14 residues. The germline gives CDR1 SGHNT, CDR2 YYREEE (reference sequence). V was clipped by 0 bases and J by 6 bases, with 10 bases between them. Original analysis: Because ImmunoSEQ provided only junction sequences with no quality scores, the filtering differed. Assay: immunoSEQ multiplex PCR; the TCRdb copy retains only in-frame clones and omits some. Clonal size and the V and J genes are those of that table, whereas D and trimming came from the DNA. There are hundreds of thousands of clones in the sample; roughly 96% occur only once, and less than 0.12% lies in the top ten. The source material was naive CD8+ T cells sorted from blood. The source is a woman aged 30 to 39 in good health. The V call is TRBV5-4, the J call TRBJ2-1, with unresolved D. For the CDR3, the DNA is TGTGCCAGCAGCTTGGAGATTGGTATCAATGAGCAGTTCTTC. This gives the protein CASSLEIGINEQFF.